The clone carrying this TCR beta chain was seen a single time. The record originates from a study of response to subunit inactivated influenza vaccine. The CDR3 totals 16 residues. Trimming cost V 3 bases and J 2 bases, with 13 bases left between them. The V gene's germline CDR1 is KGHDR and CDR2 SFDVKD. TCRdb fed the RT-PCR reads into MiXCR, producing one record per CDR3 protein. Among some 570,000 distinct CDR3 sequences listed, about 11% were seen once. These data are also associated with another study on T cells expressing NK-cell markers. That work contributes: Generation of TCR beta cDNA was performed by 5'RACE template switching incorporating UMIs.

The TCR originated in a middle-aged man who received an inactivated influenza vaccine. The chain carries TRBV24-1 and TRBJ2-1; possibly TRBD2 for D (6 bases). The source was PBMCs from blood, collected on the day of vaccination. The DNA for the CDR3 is TGTGCCACCAGTGATGCCTCCGGGACTCCCTACAATGAGCAGTTCTTC. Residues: CATSDASGTPYNEQFF.